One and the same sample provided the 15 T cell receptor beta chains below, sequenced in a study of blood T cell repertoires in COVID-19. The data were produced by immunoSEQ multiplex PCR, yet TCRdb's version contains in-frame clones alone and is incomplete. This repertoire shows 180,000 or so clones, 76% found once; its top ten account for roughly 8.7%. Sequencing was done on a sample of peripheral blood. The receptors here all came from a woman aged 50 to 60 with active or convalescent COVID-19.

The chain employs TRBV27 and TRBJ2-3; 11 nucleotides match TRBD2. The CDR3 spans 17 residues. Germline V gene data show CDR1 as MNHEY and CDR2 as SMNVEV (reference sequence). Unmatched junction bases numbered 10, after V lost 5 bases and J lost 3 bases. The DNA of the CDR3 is TGTGCCAGCAGTCCAACGACTAGACTAGCGGGGACAGATACGCAGTATTTT. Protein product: CASSPTTRLAGTDTQYF.

The CDR3 loop is CASSQGFQSNQPQHF. CDR3 DNA sequence: TGTGCCAGCAGTCAGGGATTCCAGAGCAATCAGCCCCAGCATTTT. This chain connects TRBV6-5 to TRBJ1-5; D perhaps matches TRBD1 (5 bases). Germline-derived CDR1 and CDR2 are MNHEY and SVGAGI. The V end lost 5 bases, the J end lost 1 base, and 12 bases lay between the germline ends. The CDR3 length is 15 residues.

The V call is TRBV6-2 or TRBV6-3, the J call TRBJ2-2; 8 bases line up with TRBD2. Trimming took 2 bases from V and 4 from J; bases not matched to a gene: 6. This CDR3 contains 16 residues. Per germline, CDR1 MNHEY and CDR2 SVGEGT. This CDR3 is CASSYGTRRGTGELFF. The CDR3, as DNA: TGTGCCAGCAGTTACGGGACTAGAAGGGGCACCGGGGAGCTGTTTTTT.

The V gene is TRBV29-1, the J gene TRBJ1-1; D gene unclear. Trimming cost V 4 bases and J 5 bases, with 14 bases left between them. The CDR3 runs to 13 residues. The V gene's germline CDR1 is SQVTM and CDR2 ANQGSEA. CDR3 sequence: CSVAGQAGTEAFF. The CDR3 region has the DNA TGCAGCGTTGCAGGCCAGGCGGGGACTGAAGCTTTCTTT.

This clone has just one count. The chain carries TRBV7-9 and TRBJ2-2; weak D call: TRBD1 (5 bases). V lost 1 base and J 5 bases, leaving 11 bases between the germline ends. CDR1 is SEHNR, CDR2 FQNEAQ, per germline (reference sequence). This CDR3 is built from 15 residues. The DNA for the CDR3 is TGTGCCAGCAGCTTAGAAACGGACATAACCGGGGAGCTGTTTTTT. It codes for CASSLETDITGELFF.

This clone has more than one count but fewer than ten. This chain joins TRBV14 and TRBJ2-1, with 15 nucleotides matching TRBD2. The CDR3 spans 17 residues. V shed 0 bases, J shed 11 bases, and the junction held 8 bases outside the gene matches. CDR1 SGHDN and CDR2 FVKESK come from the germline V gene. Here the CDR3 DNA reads TGTGCCAGCAGCCAAGATCTGGGGACTAGCGGGGGGAATAAGCAGTTCTTC. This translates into CASSQDLGTSGGNKQFF.

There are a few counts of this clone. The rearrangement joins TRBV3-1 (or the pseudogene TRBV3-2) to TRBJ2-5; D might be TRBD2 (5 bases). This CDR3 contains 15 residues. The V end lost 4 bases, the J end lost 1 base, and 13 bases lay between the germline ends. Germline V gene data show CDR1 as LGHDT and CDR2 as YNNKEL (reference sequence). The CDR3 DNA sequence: TGTGCCAGCAGCCGAACCCTAGCACCCCAAGAGACCCAGTACTTC. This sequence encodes CASSRTLAPQETQYF.

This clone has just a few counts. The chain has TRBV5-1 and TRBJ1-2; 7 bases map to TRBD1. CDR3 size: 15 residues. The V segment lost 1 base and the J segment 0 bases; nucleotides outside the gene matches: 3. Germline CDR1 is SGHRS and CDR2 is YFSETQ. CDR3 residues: CASSLRTGANYGYTF. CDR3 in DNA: TGCGCCAGCAGCTTGAGAACAGGGGCTAACTATGGCTACACCTTC.

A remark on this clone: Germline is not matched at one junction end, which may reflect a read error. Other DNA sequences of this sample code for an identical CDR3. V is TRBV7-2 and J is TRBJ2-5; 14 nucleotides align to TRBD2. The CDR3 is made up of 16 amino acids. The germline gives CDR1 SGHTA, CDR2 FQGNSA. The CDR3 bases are TGTGCCAGCAGTTTAGGACTAGCGGGGGGCCAAGAGACCCAGTACTTC. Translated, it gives CASSLGLAGGQETQYF. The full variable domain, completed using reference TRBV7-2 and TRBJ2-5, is GAGVSQSPSNKVTEKGKDVELRCDPISGHTALYWYRQSLGQGLEFLIYFQGNSAPDKSGLPSDRFSAERTGGSVSTLTIQRTQQEDSAVYLCASSLGLAGGQETQYFGPGTRLLVL.

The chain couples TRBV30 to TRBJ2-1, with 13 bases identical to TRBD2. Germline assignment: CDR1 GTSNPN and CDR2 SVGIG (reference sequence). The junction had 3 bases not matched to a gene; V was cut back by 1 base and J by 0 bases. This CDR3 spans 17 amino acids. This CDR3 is CAWSGTSGGHSYNEQFF. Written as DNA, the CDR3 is TGTGCCTGGAGTGGGACTAGCGGGGGCCACTCCTACAATGAGCAGTTCTTC. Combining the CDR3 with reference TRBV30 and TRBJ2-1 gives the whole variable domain SQTIHQWPATLVQPVGSPLSLECTVEGTSNPNLYWYRQAAGRGLQLLFYSVGIGQISSEVPQNLSASRPQDRQFILSSKKLLLSDSGFYLCAWSGTSGGHSYNEQFFGPGTRLTVL.

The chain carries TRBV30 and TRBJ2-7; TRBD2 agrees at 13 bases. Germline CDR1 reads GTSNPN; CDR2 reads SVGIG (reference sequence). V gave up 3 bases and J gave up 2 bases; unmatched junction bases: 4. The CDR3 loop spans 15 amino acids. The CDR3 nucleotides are TGTGCCTGGAGAGGACTAGCGGGGGCGACCTACGAGCAGTACTTC. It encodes CAWRGLAGATYEQYF.

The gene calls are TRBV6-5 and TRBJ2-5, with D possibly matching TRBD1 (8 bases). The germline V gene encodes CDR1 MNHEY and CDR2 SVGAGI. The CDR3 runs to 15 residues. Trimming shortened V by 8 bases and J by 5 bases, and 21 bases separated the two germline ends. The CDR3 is CASRPRTGREETQYF. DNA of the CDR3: TGTGCCAGCCGACCCCGGACAGGGAGGGAGGAGACCCAGTACTTC.

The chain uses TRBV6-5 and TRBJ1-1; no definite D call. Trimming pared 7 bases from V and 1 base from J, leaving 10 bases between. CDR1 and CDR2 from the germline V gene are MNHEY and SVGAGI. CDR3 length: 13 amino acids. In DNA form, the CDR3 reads TGTGCCAGCACCAACACGGGGAACACTGAAGCTTTCTTT. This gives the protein CASTNTGNTEAFF.

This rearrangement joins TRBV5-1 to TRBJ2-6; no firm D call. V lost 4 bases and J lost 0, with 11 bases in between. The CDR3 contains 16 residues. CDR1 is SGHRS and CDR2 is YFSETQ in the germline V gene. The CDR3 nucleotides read TGCGCCAGCAGCCCGCTGGGCAACTCTGGGGCCAACGTCCTGACTTTC. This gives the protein CASSPLGNSGANVLTF.

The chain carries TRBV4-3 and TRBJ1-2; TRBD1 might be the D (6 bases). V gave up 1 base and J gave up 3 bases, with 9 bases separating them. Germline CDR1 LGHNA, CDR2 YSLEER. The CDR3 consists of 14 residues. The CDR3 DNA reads TGCGCCAGCAGCCAAGCTCCAGGGGACTATGGCTACACCTTC. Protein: CASSQAPGDYGYTF.